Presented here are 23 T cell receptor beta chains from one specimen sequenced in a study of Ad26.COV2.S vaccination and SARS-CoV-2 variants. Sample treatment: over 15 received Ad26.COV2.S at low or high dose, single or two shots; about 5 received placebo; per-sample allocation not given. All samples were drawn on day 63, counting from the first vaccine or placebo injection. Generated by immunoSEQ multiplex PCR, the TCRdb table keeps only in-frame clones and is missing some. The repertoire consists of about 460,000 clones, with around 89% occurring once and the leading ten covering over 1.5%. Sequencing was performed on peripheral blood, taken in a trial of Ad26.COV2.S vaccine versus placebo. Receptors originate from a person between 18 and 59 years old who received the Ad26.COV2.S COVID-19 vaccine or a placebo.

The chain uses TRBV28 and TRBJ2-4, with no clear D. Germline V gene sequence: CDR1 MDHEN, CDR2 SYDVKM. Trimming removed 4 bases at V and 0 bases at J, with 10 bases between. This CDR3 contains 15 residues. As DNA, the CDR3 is TGTGCCAGCAGTTCCTTGAACCTAGCCAAAAACATTCAGTACTTC. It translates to CASSSLNLAKNIQYF.

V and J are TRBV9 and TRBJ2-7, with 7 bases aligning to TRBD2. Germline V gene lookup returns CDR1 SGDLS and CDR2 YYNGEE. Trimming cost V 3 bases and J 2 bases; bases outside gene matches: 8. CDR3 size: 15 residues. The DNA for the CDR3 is TGTGCCAGCAGCGCGGGCGGCGGGAGAACCTACGAGCAGTACTTC. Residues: CASSAGGGRTYEQYF.

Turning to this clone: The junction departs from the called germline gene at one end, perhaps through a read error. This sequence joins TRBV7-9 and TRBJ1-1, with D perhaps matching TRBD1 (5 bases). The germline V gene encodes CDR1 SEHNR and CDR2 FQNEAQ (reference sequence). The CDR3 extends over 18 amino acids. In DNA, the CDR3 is TGTGCCAGCAGCGTAACCTTTTCAGGGACGCCCTCTCCAGAACAATCTCGGTTC. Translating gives CASSVTFSGTPSPEQSRF.

This CDR3 is CASSQPGQDYGYTF. The DNA of the CDR3 is TGTGCCAGCAGCCAGCCGGGACAAGACTATGGCTACACCTTC. This chain joins TRBV7-9 and TRBJ1-2; perhaps TRBD1 as D (6 bases). The CDR3 has 14 amino acids. V lost 5 bases, J lost 3 bases, and 13 bases lay in between. Germline V gene lookup returns CDR1 SEHNR and CDR2 FQNEAQ (reference sequence).

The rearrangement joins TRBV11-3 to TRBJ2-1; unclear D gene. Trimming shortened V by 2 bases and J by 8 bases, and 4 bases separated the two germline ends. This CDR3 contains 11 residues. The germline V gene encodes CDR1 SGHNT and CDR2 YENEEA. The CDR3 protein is CASSLNDEQFF. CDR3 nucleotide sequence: TGTGCCAGCAGCTTAAACGATGAGCAGTTCTTC. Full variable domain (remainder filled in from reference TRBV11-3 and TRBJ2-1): EAGVVQSPRYKIIEKKQPVAFWCNPISGHNTLYWYLQNLGQGPELLIRYENEEAVDDSQLPKDRFSAERLKGVDSTLKIQPAELGDSAVYLCASSLNDEQFFGPGTRLTVL.

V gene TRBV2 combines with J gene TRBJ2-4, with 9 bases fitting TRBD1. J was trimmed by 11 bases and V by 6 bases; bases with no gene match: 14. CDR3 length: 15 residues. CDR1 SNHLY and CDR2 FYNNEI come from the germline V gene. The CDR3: CASSADRGSFRVQYF. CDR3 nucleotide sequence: TGTGCCAGCAGCGCGGACAGGGGCTCGTTCAGGGTTCAGTACTTC.

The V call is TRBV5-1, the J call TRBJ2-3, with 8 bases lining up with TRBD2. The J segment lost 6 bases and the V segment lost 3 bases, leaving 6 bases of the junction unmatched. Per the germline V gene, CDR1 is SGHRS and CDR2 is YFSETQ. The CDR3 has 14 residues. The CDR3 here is CASSWSGSPDTQYF. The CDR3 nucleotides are TGCGCCAGCAGCTGGAGCGGGAGCCCCGATACGCAGTATTTT.

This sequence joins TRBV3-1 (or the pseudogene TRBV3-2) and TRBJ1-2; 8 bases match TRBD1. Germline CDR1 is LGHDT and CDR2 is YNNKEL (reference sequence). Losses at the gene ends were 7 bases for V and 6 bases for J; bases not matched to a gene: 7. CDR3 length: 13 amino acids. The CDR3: CASKAQGGDGYTF. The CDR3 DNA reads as TGTGCCAGCAAGGCACAGGGGGGGGATGGCTACACCTTC.

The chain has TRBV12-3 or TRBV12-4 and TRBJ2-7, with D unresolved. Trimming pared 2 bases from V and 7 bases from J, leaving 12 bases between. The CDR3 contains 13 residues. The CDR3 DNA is TGTGCCAGCAGTTTAAGGGCCATTGGGGAGCAGTACTTC. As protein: CASSLRAIGEQYF.

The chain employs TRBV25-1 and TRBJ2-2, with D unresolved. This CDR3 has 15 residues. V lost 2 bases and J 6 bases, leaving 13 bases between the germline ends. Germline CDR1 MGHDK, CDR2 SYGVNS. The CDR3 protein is CASSETALWAGELFF. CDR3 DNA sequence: TGTGCCAGCAGTGAAACAGCTCTGTGGGCCGGGGAGCTGTTTTTT. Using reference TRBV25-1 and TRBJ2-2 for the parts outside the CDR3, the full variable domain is EADIYQTPRYLVIGTGKKITLECSQTMGHDKMYWYQQDPGMELHLIHYSYGVNSTEKGDLSSESTVSRIRTEHFPLTLESARPSHTSQYLCASSETALWAGELFFGEGSRLTVL.

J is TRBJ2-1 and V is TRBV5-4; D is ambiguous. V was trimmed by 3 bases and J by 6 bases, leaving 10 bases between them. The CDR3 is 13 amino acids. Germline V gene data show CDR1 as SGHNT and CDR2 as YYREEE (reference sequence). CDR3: CASSSVDPNEQFF. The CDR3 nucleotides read TGTGCCAGCAGCTCCGTAGACCCCAATGAGCAGTTCTTC.

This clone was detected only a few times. CDR3 bases: TGTGCCAGCAGTTACGGGGAGGCGGGCAACTATGGCTACACCTTC. This translates into CASSYGEAGNYGYTF. The chain uses TRBV6-5 and TRBJ1-2; D remains ambiguous. Germline loops: CDR1 MNHEY, CDR2 SVGAGI. V was clipped by 2 bases and J by 2 bases, with 12 bases between them. The CDR3 length is 15 residues.

The CDR3 reads CASSQDLSLGHGYTF. The CDR3 DNA reads TGCGCCAGCAGCCAAGATCTCTCCCTGGGCCATGGCTACACCTTC. V gene TRBV4-3 combines with J gene TRBJ1-2, with no clear D. Germline V CDR1 and CDR2: LGHNA, YSLEER. V shed 0 bases and J shed 6 bases, with 14 bases lying between them. The CDR3 runs 15 residues.

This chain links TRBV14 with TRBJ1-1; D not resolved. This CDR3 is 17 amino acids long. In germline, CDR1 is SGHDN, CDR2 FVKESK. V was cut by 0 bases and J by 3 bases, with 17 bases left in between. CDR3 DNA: TGTGCCAGCAGCCAAGATCAAGGTCTGGTGGGGTACACTGAAGCTTTCTTT. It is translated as CASSQDQGLVGYTEAFF.

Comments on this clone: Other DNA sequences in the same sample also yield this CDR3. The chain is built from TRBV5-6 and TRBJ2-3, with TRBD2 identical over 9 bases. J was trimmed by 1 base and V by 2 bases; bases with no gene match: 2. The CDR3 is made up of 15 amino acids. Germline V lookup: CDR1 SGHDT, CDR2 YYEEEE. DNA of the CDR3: TGTGCCAGCAGCTTCAGGACTAGCGGCACAGATACGCAGTATTTT. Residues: CASSFRTSGTDTQYF.

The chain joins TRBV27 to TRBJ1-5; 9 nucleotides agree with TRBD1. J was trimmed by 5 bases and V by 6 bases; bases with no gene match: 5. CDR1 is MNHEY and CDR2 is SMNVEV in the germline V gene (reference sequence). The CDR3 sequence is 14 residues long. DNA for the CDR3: TGTGCCAGCAGCCAAGGACAGGGGCATCAGCCCCAGCATTTT. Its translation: CASSQGQGHQPQHF.

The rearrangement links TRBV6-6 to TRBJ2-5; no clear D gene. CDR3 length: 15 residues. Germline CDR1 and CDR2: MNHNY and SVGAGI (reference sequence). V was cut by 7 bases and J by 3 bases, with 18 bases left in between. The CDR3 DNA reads TGTGCCAGCAAAAAAAGGGTTGATTTTAAAGAGACCCAGTACTTC. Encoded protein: CASKKRVDFKETQYF.

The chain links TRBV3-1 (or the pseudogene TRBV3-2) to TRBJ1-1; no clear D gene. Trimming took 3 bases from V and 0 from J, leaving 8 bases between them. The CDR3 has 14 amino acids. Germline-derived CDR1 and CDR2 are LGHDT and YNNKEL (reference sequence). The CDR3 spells CASSQSSVNTEAFF. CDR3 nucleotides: TGTGCCAGCAGCCAGTCATCAGTGAACACTGAAGCTTTCTTT.

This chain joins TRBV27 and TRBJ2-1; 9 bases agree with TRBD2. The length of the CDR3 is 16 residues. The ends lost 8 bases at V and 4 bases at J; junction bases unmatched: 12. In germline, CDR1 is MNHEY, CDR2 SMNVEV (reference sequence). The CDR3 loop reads CASLGRSGRTYNEQFF. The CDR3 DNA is TGTGCCAGCCTGGGCCGTAGCGGGAGAACGTACAATGAGCAGTTCTTC.

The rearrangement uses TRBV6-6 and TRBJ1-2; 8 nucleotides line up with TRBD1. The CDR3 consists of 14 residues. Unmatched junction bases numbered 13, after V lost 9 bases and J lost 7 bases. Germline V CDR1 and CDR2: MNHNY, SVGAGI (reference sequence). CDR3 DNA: TGTGCCAGTCAACCGCAGGGGGCATTTGGTGGCTACACCTTC. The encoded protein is CASQPQGAFGGYTF.

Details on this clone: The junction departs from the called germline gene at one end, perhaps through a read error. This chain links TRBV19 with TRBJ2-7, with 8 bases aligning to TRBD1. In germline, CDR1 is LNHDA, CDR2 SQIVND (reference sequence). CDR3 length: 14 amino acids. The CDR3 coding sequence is TGTGCCAGTAGTATAGCCGGGACAGGATACGGGCAGTACTTC. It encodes CASSIAGTGYGQYF. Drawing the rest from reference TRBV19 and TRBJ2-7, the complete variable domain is DGGITQSPKYLFRKEGQNVTLSCEQNLNHDAMYWYRQDPGQGLRLIYYSQIVNDFQKGDIAEGYSVSREKKESFPLTVTSAQKNPTAFYLCASSIAGTGYGQYFGPGTRLTVT.

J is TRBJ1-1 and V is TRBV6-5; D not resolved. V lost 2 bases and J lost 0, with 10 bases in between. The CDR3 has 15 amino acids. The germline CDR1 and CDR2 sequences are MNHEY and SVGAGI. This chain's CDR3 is CASSYGERMNTEAFF. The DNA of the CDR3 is TGTGCCAGCAGTTACGGCGAGAGAATGAACACTGAAGCTTTCTTT.

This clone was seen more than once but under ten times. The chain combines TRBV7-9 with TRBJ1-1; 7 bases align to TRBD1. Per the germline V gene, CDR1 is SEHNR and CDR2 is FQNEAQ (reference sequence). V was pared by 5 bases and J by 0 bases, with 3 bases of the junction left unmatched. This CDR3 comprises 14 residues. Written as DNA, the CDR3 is TGTGCCAGCAGCGCCGGGACAGTGAACACTGAAGCTTTCTTT. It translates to CASSAGTVNTEAFF.